These 32 T cell receptor beta chains share one sample of origin, sequenced in a study of CD8 T cells in ankylosing spondylitis. TCRdb re-called the 5' RACE reads with MiXCR, one entry per CDR3 protein. The table records just over 300,000 distinct CDR3 sequences, about a fifth of them present only once. Sequencing was done on a sample of blood, either unsorted or a sorted T cell fraction (not recorded which). The receptors shown here come from a female donor with ankylosing spondylitis or in good health (not recorded which).

This clonotype showed up many times. V gene TRBV6-5 combines with J gene TRBJ1-1; TRBD1 agrees at 11 bases. In germline, CDR1 is MNHEY, CDR2 SVGAGI. After removal of 6 bases from V and 8 bases from J, the junction contained 2 bases not matched to a gene. The CDR3 loop spans 12 amino acids. The CDR3 protein is CASSRTGGEAFF. As DNA, the CDR3 is TGTGCCAGCAGCCGGACAGGGGGCGAAGCTTTCTTT.

This clonotype was counted a few times. This chain links TRBV12-3 or TRBV12-4 with TRBJ2-3; D is undetermined. Trimming took off 6 bases at V and 4 bases at J, with 8 bases between the two ends. The CDR3 has 12 residues. The CDR3 loop is CASSPIADTQYF. The CDR3 DNA is TGTGCCAGCAGCCCGATCGCAGATACGCAGTATTTT.

The table lists this clonotype with many counts. The chain employs TRBV6-5 and TRBJ1-5, with D unresolved. This CDR3 spans 13 amino acids. Trimming stripped 2 bases from V and 0 bases from J, with 2 bases between. Germline loops: CDR1 MNHEY, CDR2 SVGAGI. The CDR3 region is CASSYHSNQPQHF. The CDR3 nucleotides read TGTGCCAGCAGTTACCATAGCAATCAGCCCCAGCATTTT.

The chain carries TRBV12-5 and TRBJ2-2; D may be TRBD2 (6 bases). V was clipped by 3 bases and J by 3 bases, with 11 bases between them. Looked up from germline, CDR1 is LGHNT and CDR2 is FRNRAP. The CDR3 has 15 residues. DNA of the CDR3: TGTGCTAGTGGTTTAACTAGCACGGACACCGGGGAGCTGTTTTTT. It specifies CASGLTSTDTGELFF.

The chain links TRBV5-5 to TRBJ2-1, with 8 bases identical to TRBD2. With 4 bases clipped from V and 9 bases from J, the junction kept 3 bases outside the gene matches. CDR1 and CDR2 (germline): SGHKS, YYEKEE (reference sequence). This CDR3 is 12 amino acids long. The CDR3 DNA reads as TGTGCCAGCAGCCCAAGCGGGGGTGAGCAGTTCTTC. Translated, it gives CASSPSGGEQFF.

The gene calls are TRBV25-1 and TRBJ2-7; 9 bases map to TRBD1. With V trimmed by 3 bases and J by 6 bases, 12 bases remained unmatched. Per germline, CDR1 MGHDK and CDR2 SYGVNS. The CDR3 extends over 16 amino acids. This CDR3 is CASSDPGGQGNAEQYF. The CDR3 nucleotides read TGTGCCAGCAGTGACCCCGGGGGACAGGGTAACGCCGAGCAGTACTTC.

This sequence joins TRBV20-1 and TRBJ2-7; maybe TRBD1 (5 bases). The V gene lost 6 bases and the J gene lost 4 bases, with 28 bases spanning the gap. The CDR3 covers 17 residues. Germline loops: CDR1 DFQATT, CDR2 SNEGSKA (reference sequence). The CDR3 nucleotides read TGCAGTGCAACACAGGCCCGGCCAAATCCCATTCAATACGAGCAGTACTTC. It yields the protein CSATQARPNPIQYEQYF.

The rearrangement links TRBV10-3 to TRBJ1-6; the match to TRBD1 covers 7 bases. V was clipped by 9 bases and J by 7 bases; unmatched bases: 6. The length of the CDR3 is 13 residues. Germline loops: CDR1 ENHRY, CDR2 SYGVKD. CDR3 residues: CAISQGENSPLHF. CDR3 nucleotides: TGTGCCATTTCGCAGGGGGAAAATTCACCCCTCCACTTT.

This clonotype was seen only a few times. This rearrangement joins TRBV9 to TRBJ2-3; tentative D call: TRBD2 (6 bases). The ends were cut back, 3 bases at V and 0 bases at J, with 14 bases in the middle. The CDR3 loop spans 16 amino acids. Looked up from germline, CDR1 is SGDLS and CDR2 is YYNGEE. The CDR3 sequence is CASSATSDPSTDTQYF. CDR3 bases: TGTGCCAGCAGCGCGACTAGTGACCCGAGCACAGATACGCAGTATTTT.

This clonotype came up many times. The chain has TRBV10-3 and TRBJ2-1; D might be TRBD2 (6 bases). The CDR3 is made up of 16 amino acids. The V gene lost 4 bases and the J gene lost 0 bases, with 13 bases spanning the gap. CDR1 and CDR2 from the germline V gene are ENHRY and SYGVKD. Here the CDR3 DNA reads TGTGCCATCAGTGGTCTAGCGTACAGCTCCTACAATGAGCAGTTCTTC. Translated: CAISGLAYSSYNEQFF.

The chain recombines TRBV5-1 with TRBJ2-7; D tentatively fits TRBD1 or TRBD2 (5 bases each). CDR3 length: 14 residues. Trimming pared 4 bases from V and 3 bases from J, leaving 14 bases between. Germline V gives CDR1 SGHRS, CDR2 YFSETQ. The CDR3 loop reads CASSAGDADYEQYF. The DNA of the CDR3 is TGCGCCAGCAGCGCCGGGGACGCCGACTACGAGCAGTACTTC.

The rearrangement joins TRBV18 to TRBJ1-5; D not certain. The CDR3 has 16 amino acids. The germline gives CDR1 KGHSH, CDR2 LQKENI. The V end was cut by 5 bases, the J end by 2 bases, with 16 bases between. The CDR3 reads CASSSKTTLGNQPQHF. The CDR3 nucleotides are TGTGCCAGCTCATCGAAGACAACGCTGGGCAATCAGCCCCAGCATTTT. Full variable domain (outside the CDR3, taken from reference TRBV18 and TRBJ1-5): NAGVMQNPRHLVRRRGQEARLRCSPMKGHSHVYWYRQLPEEGLKFMVYLQKENIIDESGMPKERFSAEFPKEGPSILRIQQVVRGDSAAYFCASSSKTTLGNQPQHFGDGTRLSIL.

This clonotype was observed a handful of times. The chain combines TRBV6-5 with TRBJ1-2, with D hard to call. There are 12 residues in the CDR3. Trimming shortened V by 2 bases and J by 5 bases, and 6 bases separated the two germline ends. Germline values: CDR1 MNHEY, CDR2 SVGAGI. The CDR3 DNA reads as TGTGCCAGCAGTTACGCGGGTTATGGCTACACCTTC. Protein product: CASSYAGYGYTF.

This chain links TRBV28 with TRBJ2-5; 7 bases are shared with TRBD1. The CDR3 length is 11 residues. With 6 bases clipped from V and 10 bases from J, the junction kept 5 bases outside the gene matches. Germline CDR1 and CDR2: MDHEN and SYDVKM. CDR3 in amino acids: CASSGQAIQYF. CDR3 DNA: TGTGCCAGCAGCGGACAGGCCATCCAGTACTTC.

This clonotype was seen at least ten times. This rearrangement joins TRBV11-2 to TRBJ2-5; TRBD1 might be the D (6 bases). V lost 5 bases and J 2 bases, leaving 9 bases between the germline ends. Germline lookup yields CDR1 SGHAT and CDR2 FQNNGV. CDR3 length: 13 amino acids. The CDR3 DNA follows: TGTGCCAGCAGCACAGGGAGTCAAGAGACCCAGTACTTC. It specifies CASSTGSQETQYF.

The chain employs TRBV20-1 and TRBJ2-1; 12 nucleotides match TRBD2. The CDR3 length is 15 residues. Trimming at V came to 3 bases and at J to 5 bases, leaving 5 bases not matched to a gene. Germline V gene lookup returns CDR1 DFQATT and CDR2 SNEGSKA (reference sequence). The CDR3 protein is CSARTSGRWNNEQFF. The CDR3 DNA reads TGCAGTGCTAGGACTAGCGGGAGATGGAACAATGAGCAGTTCTTC.

Only a few counts were recorded for this clonotype. J is TRBJ1-3 and V is TRBV7-9, with a tentative D call TRBD1 (6 bases). CDR1 SEHNR and CDR2 FQNEAQ come from the germline V gene (reference sequence). V was trimmed by 2 bases and J by 4 bases, leaving 15 bases between them. This CDR3 contains 16 residues. The CDR3 is CASSLRSGGTGNTIYF. CDR3 sequence (DNA): TGTGCCAGCAGCTTACGGTCCGGGGGGACAGGAAACACCATATATTTT. The whole variable domain, filled in from reference TRBV7-9 and TRBJ1-3, reads DTGVSQNPRHKITKRGQNVTFRCDPISEHNRLYWYRQTLGQGPEFLTYFQNEAQLEKSRLLSDRFSAERPKGSFSTLEIQRTEQGDSAMYLCASSLRSGGTGNTIYFGEGSWLTVV.

In this sample, this clonotype turned up a few times. The gene calls are TRBV9 and TRBJ2-7; D is possibly TRBD2 (6 bases). Germline V gene sequence: CDR1 SGDLS, CDR2 YYNGEE. The CDR3 consists of 14 residues. Between the trimmed V and J ends, which lost 2 bases and 0 bases, there was a span of 9 bases. In DNA, the CDR3 is TGTGCCAGCAGCGTGTGGGGGGACTCCTACGAGCAGTACTTC. Translating gives CASSVWGDSYEQYF. Full variable domain (missing parts from reference TRBV9 and TRBJ2-7): DSGVTQTPKHLITATGQRVTLRCSPRSGDLSVYWYQQSLDQGLQFLIQYYNGEERAKGNILERFSAQQFPDLHSELNLSSLELGDSALYFCASSVWGDSYEQYFGPGTRLTVT.

The gene calls are TRBV5-1 and TRBJ2-2; TRBD2 matches at 7 bases. Germline V gene lookup returns CDR1 SGHRS and CDR2 YFSETQ. CDR3 length: 14 amino acids. The ends lost 7 bases at V and 2 bases at J; junction bases unmatched: 5. For the CDR3, the DNA is TGCGCCAGCCTCGGGGGGAGCAACACCGGGGAGCTGTTTTTT. Protein sequence: CASLGGSNTGELFF.

The chain uses TRBV4-3 and TRBJ2-3, with 7 bases lining up with TRBD2. Germline V lookup: CDR1 LGHNA, CDR2 YSLEER. The ends lost 2 bases at V and 2 bases at J; junction bases unmatched: 7. CDR3 length: 16 amino acids. CDR3 DNA sequence: TGCGCCAGCAGCCAAAGTCTGGGACTAAACACAGATACGCAGTATTTT. Encoded protein: CASSQSLGLNTDTQYF.

The chain has TRBV9 and TRBJ2-3; the match to TRBD2 covers 12 bases. J gave up 0 bases and V 2 bases, and 7 bases lay outside the gene matches. The CDR3 is 18 amino acids. The germline V gene encodes CDR1 SGDLS and CDR2 YYNGEE. CDR3 sequence: CASSVATSGRGSTDTQYF. CDR3 coding DNA: TGTGCCAGCAGCGTCGCGACTAGCGGGAGAGGTAGCACAGATACGCAGTATTTT.

This clonotype was found a few times. The chain has TRBV20-1 and TRBJ2-2; tentatively, D is TRBD2 (7 bases). The V end lost 6 bases, the J end lost 3 bases, and 20 bases lay between the germline ends. There are 16 residues in the CDR3. The germline V gene has CDR1 DFQATT and CDR2 SNEGSKA (reference sequence). The chain's CDR3 is CSAPRGREGDTGELFF. CDR3 nucleotide sequence: TGCAGTGCCCCCCGAGGGAGGGAGGGGGACACCGGGGAGCTGTTTTTT.

At least ten counts were recorded for this clonotype. The chain joins TRBV5-1 to TRBJ1-5; D is unclear. V shed 0 bases and J shed 0 bases, with 7 bases lying between them. The CDR3 spans 15 residues. The germline V gene encodes CDR1 SGHRS and CDR2 YFSETQ. The CDR3 is CASSLAGNSNQPQHF. Here the CDR3 DNA reads TGCGCCAGCAGCTTGGCTGGGAATAGCAATCAGCCCCAGCATTTT.

The chain employs TRBV2 and TRBJ2-7, with TRBD2 matching over 9 bases. CDR1 SNHLY and CDR2 FYNNEI come from the germline V gene. The CDR3 is 15 residues long. V lost 7 bases, J lost 3 bases, and 10 bases stayed unmatched. The CDR3 sequence: CASKRRAGGDYEQYF. The CDR3 DNA sequence: TGTGCCAGCAAACGTCGGGCGGGAGGGGACTACGAGCAGTACTTC.

This clonotype ranks as medium-sized. The chain joins TRBV20-1 to TRBJ2-1; the D is unclear. The germline gives CDR1 DFQATT, CDR2 SNEGSKA (reference sequence). V shed 3 bases and J shed 7 bases, with 7 bases lying between them. This CDR3 region has 11 residues. For the CDR3, the DNA is TGCAGTGCTAGTTATATAAATGAGCAGTTCTTC. Protein: CSASYINEQFF.

This clonotype showed up many times. V is TRBV5-1 and J is TRBJ1-2; tentative D call: TRBD1 (6 bases). The CDR3 loop spans 12 amino acids. V lost 0 bases to trimming and J lost 6 bases, with 6 bases between them. The V gene's germline CDR1 is SGHRS and CDR2 YFSETQ. CDR3 protein: CASSLDRDGYTF. The CDR3 DNA reads as TGCGCCAGCAGCTTGGACAGGGATGGCTACACCTTC.

J is TRBJ2-5 and V is TRBV29-1; 8 bases line up with TRBD1. In germline, CDR1 is SQVTM, CDR2 ANQGSEA. The junction had 5 bases not matched to a gene; V was cut back by 7 bases and J by 1 base. The CDR3 extends over 13 amino acids. The CDR3 loop is CSAEGQVQETQYF. CDR3 DNA sequence: TGCAGCGCAGAGGGACAGGTCCAAGAGACCCAGTACTTC.

V gene TRBV12-3 or TRBV12-4 combines with J gene TRBJ2-3, with TRBD2 as a possible D gene (6 bases). The V gene lost 6 bases and the J gene lost 2 bases, with 18 bases spanning the gap. The CDR3 consists of 16 residues. CDR3 residues: CASRIRDLSPTDTQYF. The CDR3 region has the DNA TGTGCCAGCAGGATCCGGGACTTATCTCCCACAGATACGCAGTATTTT.

The chain has TRBV6-2 or TRBV6-3 and TRBJ2-7; no clear D gene. The V end was cut by 4 bases, the J end by 5 bases, with 9 bases between. Germline CDR1 MNHEY, CDR2 SVGEGT. The CDR3 is 12 amino acids. The CDR3 DNA reads TGTGCCAGCAGTTCCCGGCTCGACGAGCAGTACTTC. This encodes CASSSRLDEQYF.

This clonotype came up a few times. The J gene is TRBJ2-3, the V gene TRBV5-1; D gene ambiguous. CDR1 SGHRS and CDR2 YFSETQ come from the germline V gene. V shed 4 bases and J shed 3 bases, with 12 bases lying between them. This CDR3 is built from 14 residues. The CDR3 region is CASSPRQPTDTQYF. In DNA form, the CDR3 reads TGCGCCAGCAGCCCGCGTCAGCCGACAGATACGCAGTATTTT.

The rearrangement links TRBV20-1 to TRBJ1-5; 7 bases line up with TRBD1. CDR1 DFQATT and CDR2 SNEGSKA come from the germline V gene (reference sequence). The ends lost 6 bases at V and 0 bases at J; junction bases unmatched: 8. This CDR3 is built from 15 residues. Here the CDR3 reads CSAKPQGISNQPQHF. In DNA, the CDR3 is TGCAGTGCAAAACCACAGGGGATTAGCAATCAGCCCCAGCATTTT.

This clonotype was counted at least ten times. V usage is TRBV7-7 and J usage is TRBJ2-1; no clear D gene. V was cut by 4 bases and J by 5 bases, with 9 bases left in between. Germline CDR1 SSHAT, CDR2 FNYEAQ (reference sequence). There are 13 residues in the CDR3. The CDR3 DNA is TGTGCCAGCAGCTCCAGAGTCAACAATGAGCAGTTCTTC. This codes for CASSSRVNNEQFF.